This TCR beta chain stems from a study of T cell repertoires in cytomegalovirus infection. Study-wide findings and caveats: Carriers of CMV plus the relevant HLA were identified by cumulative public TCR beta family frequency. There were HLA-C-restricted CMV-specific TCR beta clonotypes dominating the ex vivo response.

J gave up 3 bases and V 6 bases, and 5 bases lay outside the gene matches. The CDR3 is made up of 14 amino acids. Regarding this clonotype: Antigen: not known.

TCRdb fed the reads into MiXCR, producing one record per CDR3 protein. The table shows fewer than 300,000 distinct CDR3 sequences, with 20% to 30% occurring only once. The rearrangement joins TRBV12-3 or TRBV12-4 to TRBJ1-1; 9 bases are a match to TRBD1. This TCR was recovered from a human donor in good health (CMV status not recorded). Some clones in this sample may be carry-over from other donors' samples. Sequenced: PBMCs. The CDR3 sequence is CASRGTGRDTEAFF. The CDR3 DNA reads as TGTGCCAGCAGGGGGACAGGGAGGGACACTGAAGCTTTCTTT.